The 5 T cell receptor beta chains below come from one sample, sequenced in a study of shared T cell receptors in the human thymus. Clones were sequenced by immunoSEQ multiplex PCR, and TCRdb holds only the in-frame ones, with some missing. The table shows approximately 660,000 clones, with roughly 90% occurring only once. In addition, the sample was reused for a study of human thymus T cells.

The sample taken for sequencing was thymocytes. Receptors originate from a boy under three years old with a congenital heart defect.

The chain carries TRBV14 and TRBJ2-1, with TRBD2 matching 13 bases. Germline CDR1 and CDR2: SGHDN and FVKESK. After removal of 1 base from V and 6 bases from J, the junction contained 6 bases not matched to a gene. The CDR3 runs to 17 residues. In DNA, the CDR3 is TGTGCCAGCAGCCAAGGGGAACTAGCGGGAGGGGGCAATGAGCAGTTCTTC. Amino acids: CASSQGELAGGGNEQFF.

This clone was seen just once. CDR3 sequence (DNA): TGTGCCAGCAGTTCCGGCGGGACTACCTTTGAGGGCGGCTACACCTTC. Protein: CASSSGGTTFEGGYTF. The chain links TRBV6-5 to TRBJ1-2; tentatively, D is TRBD1 (5 bases). CDR1 is MNHEY, CDR2 SVGAGI, per germline. The V and J ends lost 4 bases and 8 bases respectively, with 23 bases between them. The CDR3 has 16 amino acids.

V and J are TRBV27 and TRBJ1-5, with 9 bases matching TRBD1. V lost 2 bases, J lost 3 bases, and 2 bases stayed unmatched. The CDR3 consists of 15 residues. The germline CDR1 and CDR2 sequences are MNHEY and SMNVEV (reference sequence). DNA of the CDR3: TGTGCCAGCAGTTTAGGGACAGGGATCAATCAGCCCCAGCATTTT. This sequence encodes CASSLGTGINQPQHF.

This clone was counted a few times. The chain employs TRBV4-3 and TRBJ2-4; a possible D gene is TRBD2 (5 bases). This CDR3 has 17 residues. The germline V gene encodes CDR1 LGHNA and CDR2 YSLEER. Trimming stripped 1 base from V and 0 bases from J, with 13 bases between. CDR3 sequence reads: CASSQVKNGLAKNIQYF. The CDR3 region has the DNA TGCGCCAGCAGCCAAGTAAAGAACGGACTAGCCAAAAACATTCAGTACTTC.

This chain links TRBV19 with TRBJ2-5; TRBD1 matches at 7 bases. This CDR3 comprises 14 residues. Trimming took 9 bases from V and 0 from J; bases not matched to a gene: 7. CDR1 and CDR2 (germline): LNHDA, SQIVND (reference sequence). CDR3 DNA sequence: TGTGCCAGCATGGACAGGAGCCACCAAGAGACCCAGTACTTC. Protein sequence: CASMDRSHQETQYF.